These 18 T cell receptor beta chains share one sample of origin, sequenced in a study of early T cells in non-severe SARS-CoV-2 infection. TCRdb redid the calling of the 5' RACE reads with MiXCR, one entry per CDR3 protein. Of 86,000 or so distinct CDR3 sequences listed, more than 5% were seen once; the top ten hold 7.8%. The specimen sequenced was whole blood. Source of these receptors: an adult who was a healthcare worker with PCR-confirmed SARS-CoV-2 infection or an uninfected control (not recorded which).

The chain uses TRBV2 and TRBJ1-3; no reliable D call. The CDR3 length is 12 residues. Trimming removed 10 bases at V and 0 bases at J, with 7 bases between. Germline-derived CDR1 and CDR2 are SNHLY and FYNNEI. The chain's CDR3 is CATQSSGNTIYF. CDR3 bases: TGTGCCACCCAGAGCTCTGGAAACACCATATATTTT.

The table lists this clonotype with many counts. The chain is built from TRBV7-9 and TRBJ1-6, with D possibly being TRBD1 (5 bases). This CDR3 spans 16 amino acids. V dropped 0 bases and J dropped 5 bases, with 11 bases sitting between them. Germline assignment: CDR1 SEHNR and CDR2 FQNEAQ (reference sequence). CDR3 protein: CASSLARQGDNSPLHF. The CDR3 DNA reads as TGTGCCAGCAGCTTAGCGCGGCAGGGAGATAATTCACCCCTCCACTTT.

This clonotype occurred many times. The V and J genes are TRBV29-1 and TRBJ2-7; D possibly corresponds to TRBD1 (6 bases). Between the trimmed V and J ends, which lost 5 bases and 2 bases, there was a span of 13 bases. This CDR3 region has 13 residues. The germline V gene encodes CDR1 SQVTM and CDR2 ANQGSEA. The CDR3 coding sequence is TGCAGCGTTTCTTGGGGGCCCGCCTACGAGCAGTACTTC. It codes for CSVSWGPAYEQYF.

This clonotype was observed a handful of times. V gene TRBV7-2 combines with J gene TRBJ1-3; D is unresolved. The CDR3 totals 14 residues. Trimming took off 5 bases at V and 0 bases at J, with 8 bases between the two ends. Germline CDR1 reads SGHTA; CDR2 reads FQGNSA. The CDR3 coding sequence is TGTGCCAGCAGCCCCCCCCTCTCTGGAAACACCATATATTTT. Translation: CASSPPLSGNTIYF.

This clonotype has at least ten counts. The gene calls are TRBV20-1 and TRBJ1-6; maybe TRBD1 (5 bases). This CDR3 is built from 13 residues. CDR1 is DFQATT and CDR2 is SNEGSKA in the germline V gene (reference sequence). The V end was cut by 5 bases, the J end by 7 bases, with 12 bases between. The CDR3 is CSAVGTVNSPLHF. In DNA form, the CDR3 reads TGCAGTGCTGTGGGGACGGTGAATTCACCCCTCCACTTT.

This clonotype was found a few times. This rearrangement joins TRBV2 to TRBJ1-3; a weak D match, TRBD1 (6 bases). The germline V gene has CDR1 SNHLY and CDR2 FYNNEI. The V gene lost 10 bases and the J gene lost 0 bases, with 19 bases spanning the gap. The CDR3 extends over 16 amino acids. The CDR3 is CAITQTRTDSGNTIYF. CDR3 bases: TGTGCCATCACGCAAACCCGGACAGACTCTGGAAACACCATATATTTT.

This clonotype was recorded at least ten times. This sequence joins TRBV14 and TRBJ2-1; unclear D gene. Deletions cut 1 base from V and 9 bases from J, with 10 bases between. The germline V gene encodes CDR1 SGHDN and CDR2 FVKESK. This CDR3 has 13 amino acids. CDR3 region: CASSQVRTAEQFF. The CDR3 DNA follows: TGTGCCAGCAGCCAAGTTAGAACGGCTGAGCAGTTCTTC.

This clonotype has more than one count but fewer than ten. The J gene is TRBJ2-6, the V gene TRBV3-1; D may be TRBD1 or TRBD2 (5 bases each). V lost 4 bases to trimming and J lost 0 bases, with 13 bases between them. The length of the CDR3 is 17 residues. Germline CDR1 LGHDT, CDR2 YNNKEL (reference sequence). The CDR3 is CASSPRGKNSGANVLTF. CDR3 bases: TGTGCCAGCAGCCCGAGGGGCAAAAACTCTGGGGCCAACGTCCTGACTTTC.

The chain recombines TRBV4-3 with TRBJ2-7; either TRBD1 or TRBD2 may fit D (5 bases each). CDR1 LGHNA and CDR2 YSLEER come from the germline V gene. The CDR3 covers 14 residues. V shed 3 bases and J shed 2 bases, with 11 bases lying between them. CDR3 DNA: TGCGCCAGCAGCCACCGGGACGGGGCCTACGAGCAGTACTTC. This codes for CASSHRDGAYEQYF.

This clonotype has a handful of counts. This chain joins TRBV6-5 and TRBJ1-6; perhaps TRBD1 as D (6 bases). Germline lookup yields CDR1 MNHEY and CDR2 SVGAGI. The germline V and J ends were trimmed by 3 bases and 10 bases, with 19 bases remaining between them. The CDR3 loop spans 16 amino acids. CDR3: CASSYTPLGRGSPLHF. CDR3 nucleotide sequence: TGTGCCAGCAGTTATACCCCTTTGGGCAGGGGCTCACCCCTCCACTTT.

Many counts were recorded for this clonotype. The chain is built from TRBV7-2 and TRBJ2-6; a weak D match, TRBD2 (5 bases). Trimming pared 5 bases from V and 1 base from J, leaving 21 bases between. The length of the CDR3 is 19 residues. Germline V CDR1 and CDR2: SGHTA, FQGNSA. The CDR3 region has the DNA TGTGCCAGCAGCCCGTTCGGTTTGGCGGGTTCTTCTGGGGCCAACGTCCTGACTTTC. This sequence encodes CASSPFGLAGSSGANVLTF.

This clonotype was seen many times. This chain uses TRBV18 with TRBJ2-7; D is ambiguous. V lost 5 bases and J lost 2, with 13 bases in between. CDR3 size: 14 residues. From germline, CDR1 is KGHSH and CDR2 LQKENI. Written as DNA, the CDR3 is TGTGCCAGCTCATTCGGCGGACGCGCCTACGAGCAGTACTTC. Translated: CASSFGGRAYEQYF. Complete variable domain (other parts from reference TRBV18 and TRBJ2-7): NAGVMQNPRHLVRRRGQEARLRCSPMKGHSHVYWYRQLPEEGLKFMVYLQKENIIDESGMPKERFSAEFPKEGPSILRIQQVVRGDSAAYFCASSFGGRAYEQYFGPGTRLTVT.

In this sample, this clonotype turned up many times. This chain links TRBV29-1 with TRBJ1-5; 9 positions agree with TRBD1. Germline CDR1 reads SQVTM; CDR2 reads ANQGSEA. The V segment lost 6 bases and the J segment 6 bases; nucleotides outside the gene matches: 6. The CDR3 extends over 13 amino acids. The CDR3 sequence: CSVGQGPTQPQHF. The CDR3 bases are TGCAGCGTAGGACAGGGGCCCACTCAGCCCCAGCATTTT.

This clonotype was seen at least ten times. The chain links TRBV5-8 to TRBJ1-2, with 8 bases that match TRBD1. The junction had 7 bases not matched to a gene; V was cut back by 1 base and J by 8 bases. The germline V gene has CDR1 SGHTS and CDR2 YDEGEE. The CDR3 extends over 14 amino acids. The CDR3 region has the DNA TGTGCCAGCAGCTTGTCGAGGACAGGGACAGGCTACACCTTC. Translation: CASSLSRTGTGYTF.

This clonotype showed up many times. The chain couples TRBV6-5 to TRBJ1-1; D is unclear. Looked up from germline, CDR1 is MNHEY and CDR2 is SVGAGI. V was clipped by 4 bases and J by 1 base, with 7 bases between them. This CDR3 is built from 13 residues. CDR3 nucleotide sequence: TGTGCCAGCAGTTGGAAGAGGAACACTGAAGCTTTCTTT. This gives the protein CASSWKRNTEAFF.

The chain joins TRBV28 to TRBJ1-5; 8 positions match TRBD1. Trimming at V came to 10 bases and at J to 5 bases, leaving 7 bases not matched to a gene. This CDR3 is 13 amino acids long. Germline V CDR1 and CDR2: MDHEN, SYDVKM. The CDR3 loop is CATRTRGHQPQHF. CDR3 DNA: TGTGCCACAAGGACCAGGGGGCATCAGCCCCAGCATTTT.

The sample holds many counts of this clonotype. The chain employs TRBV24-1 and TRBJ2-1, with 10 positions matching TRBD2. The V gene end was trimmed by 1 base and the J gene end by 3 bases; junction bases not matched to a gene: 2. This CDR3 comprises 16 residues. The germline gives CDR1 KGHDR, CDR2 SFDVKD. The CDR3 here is CATSDFTSGDYNEQFF. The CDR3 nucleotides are TGTGCCACCAGTGATTTTACTAGCGGGGACTACAATGAGCAGTTCTTC.

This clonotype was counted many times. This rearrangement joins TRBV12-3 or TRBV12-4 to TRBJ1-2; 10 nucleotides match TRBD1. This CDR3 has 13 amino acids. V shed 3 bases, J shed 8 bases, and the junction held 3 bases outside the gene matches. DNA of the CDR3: TGTGCCAGCAGTTTCGGGACAGGGGAAGGCTACACCTTC. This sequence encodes CASSFGTGEGYTF.